Each of the 32 T cell receptor beta chains below was sequenced from the same sample in a study of radiation and T cells in renal cell carcinoma. The data were produced by immunoSEQ multiplex PCR, yet TCRdb's version contains in-frame clones alone and is incomplete. The data hold roughly 120,000 clones, with about four fifths observed a single time. Time point given: baseline pretreatment blood. Treatment of the sample: 15 Gy SBRT to primary tumor, nephrectomy 4 weeks later. Material: blood, obtained from a patient whose treatment included radiotherapy and nephrectomy. The receptors shown here come from a woman aged 60-70 years with renal cell carcinoma.

The chain carries TRBV27 and TRBJ1-2; D may be TRBD1 (5 bases). Trimming pared 3 bases from V and 1 base from J, leaving 12 bases between. Germline V gene lookup returns CDR1 MNHEY and CDR2 SMNVEV (reference sequence). The CDR3 consists of 15 residues. The DNA for the CDR3 is TGTGCCAGCAGTTTGGGGGGTCAGCTTAACTATGGCTACACCTTC. This sequence encodes CASSLGGQLNYGYTF.

This sequence joins TRBV6-6 and TRBJ2-6; D gene uncertain. CDR1 MNHNY and CDR2 SVGAGI come from the germline V gene (reference sequence). Deletions cut 6 bases from V and 1 base from J, with 13 bases between. The CDR3 has 16 residues. The CDR3 loop reads CASRRGKESGANVLTF. CDR3 bases: TGTGCCAGCAGGCGCGGAAAGGAGTCTGGGGCCAACGTCCTGACTTTC.

In this sample, this clone turned up a few times. This chain links TRBV4-1 with TRBJ2-7; 7 nucleotides match TRBD1. The CDR3 has 13 amino acids. Per the germline V gene, CDR1 is MGHRA and CDR2 is YSYEKL. The V gene end was trimmed by 5 bases and the J gene end by 3 bases; junction bases not matched to a gene: 4. CDR3 bases: TGCGCCAGCAGCAGACAGGGCCGCTACGAGCAGTACTTC. Residues: CASSRQGRYEQYF.

Many counts were recorded for this clone. V and J are TRBV27 and TRBJ2-1, with TRBD2 matching 8 bases. Germline assignment: CDR1 MNHEY and CDR2 SMNVEV (reference sequence). CDR3 size: 16 residues. The J segment lost 7 bases and the V segment lost 5 bases, leaving 13 bases of the junction unmatched. CDR3 sequence (DNA): TGTGCCAGCAGTGCTACGGGGGGGCCAGTCTATAATGAGCAGTTCTTC. It codes for CASSATGGPVYNEQFF.

The V gene is TRBV7-9, the J gene TRBJ1-2; perhaps TRBD1 as D (6 bases). Trimming stripped 2 bases from V and 3 bases from J, with 16 bases between. The CDR3 has 16 amino acids. CDR1 is SEHNR and CDR2 is FQNEAQ in the germline V gene (reference sequence). In nucleotides, the CDR3 is TGTGCCAGCAGCTTATCTATAGAACAGGGTGACTATGGCTACACCTTC. This gives the protein CASSLSIEQGDYGYTF.

This rearrangement joins TRBV2 to TRBJ1-1; D gene uncertain. The CDR3 covers 13 residues. CDR1 is SNHLY and CDR2 is FYNNEI in the germline V gene. Trimming removed 10 bases at V and 3 bases at J, with 15 bases between. The CDR3, as DNA: TGTGCCACCTCCGAGGAGGCCGACACTGAAGCTTTCTTT. It codes for CATSEEADTEAFF.

The V call is TRBV4-1, the J call TRBJ2-7, with unresolved D. CDR1 and CDR2 from the germline V gene are MGHRA and YSYEKL. Trimming pared 1 base from V and 7 bases from J, leaving 11 bases between. The CDR3 is 13 amino acids. CDR3 loop: CASSQVQAEEQYF. The DNA for the CDR3 is TGCGCCAGCAGCCAAGTCCAGGCTGAGGAGCAGTACTTC.

This clone came up a few times. V gene TRBV2 combines with J gene TRBJ1-4; 8 nucleotides agree with TRBD1. Germline V CDR1 and CDR2: SNHLY, FYNNEI. The J segment lost 8 bases and the V segment lost 6 bases, leaving 14 bases of the junction unmatched. The CDR3 contains 16 residues. The DNA for the CDR3 is TGTGCCAGCAGCGACCAGTCGACAGGGGTACGGGAAAAACTGTTTTTT. Its translation is CASSDQSTGVREKLFF.

This clone was found once. CDR3 sequence: CASSERQGTTEAFF. The CDR3 DNA follows: TGTGCCAGTAGTGAGCGGCAGGGGACCACTGAAGCTTTCTTT. V is TRBV19 and J is TRBJ1-1; D is possibly TRBD1 (6 bases). The V gene's germline CDR1 is LNHDA and CDR2 SQIVND (reference sequence). With 5 bases removed from V and 4 bases from J, the gap between germline ends came to 14 bases. The CDR3 is 14 residues long.

The chain employs TRBV29-1 and TRBJ2-5, with 8 bases that match TRBD1. The CDR3 has 13 amino acids. Germline assignment: CDR1 SQVTM and CDR2 ANQGSEA. V shed 4 bases, J shed 5 bases, and the junction held 6 bases outside the gene matches. The CDR3 sequence: CSVVSGGFETQYF. CDR3 DNA sequence: TGCAGCGTTGTGTCAGGGGGCTTCGAGACCCAGTACTTC. Drawing the rest from reference TRBV29-1 and TRBJ2-5, the complete variable domain is SAVISQKPSRDICQRGTSLTIQCQVDSQVTMMFWYRQQPGQSLTLIATANQGSEATYESGFVIDKFPISRPNLTFSTLTVSNMSPEDSSIYLCSVVSGGFETQYFGPGTRLLVL.

The chain couples TRBV15 to TRBJ2-3, with TRBD2 identical over 12 bases. The CDR3 is made up of 16 amino acids. Germline loops: CDR1 LNHNV, CDR2 YYDKDF (reference sequence). The ends lost 1 base at V and 5 bases at J; junction bases unmatched: 4. The CDR3 nucleotides read TGTGCCACCAGCAGAGGGCGGACTAGCGGGGAAGATACGCAGTATTTT. This sequence encodes CATSRGRTSGEDTQYF.

This clone was detected only a few times. This chain uses TRBV6-1 with TRBJ1-5; D gene unclear. This CDR3 has 13 residues. Germline values: CDR1 MNHNS, CDR2 SASEGT. Between the trimmed V and J ends, which lost 3 bases and 7 bases, there was a span of 10 bases. CDR3 nucleotide sequence: TGTGCCAGCAGTGAGGGAGGCTTCCAGCCCCAGCATTTT. This codes for CASSEGGFQPQHF.

The rearrangement links TRBV19 to TRBJ1-2; no clear D gene. The CDR3 has 16 amino acids. Per the germline V gene, CDR1 is LNHDA and CDR2 is SQIVND (reference sequence). V was trimmed by 0 bases and J by 0 bases, leaving 11 bases between them. The CDR3 loop reads CASSIERGRANYGYTF. In nucleotides, the CDR3 is TGTGCCAGTAGTATAGAACGAGGCAGAGCTAACTATGGCTACACCTTC.

The chain links TRBV7-8 to TRBJ1-1; D is undetermined. Germline-derived CDR1 and CDR2 are SGHVS and FQNEAQ. The CDR3 runs to 12 residues. V lost 5 bases, J lost 6 bases, and 10 bases lay in between. The CDR3 DNA reads TGTGCCAGCAGCCAAGACGCCGCTGAAGCTTTCTTT. Amino acids: CASSQDAAEAFF. Together with reference TRBV7-8 and TRBJ1-1, the CDR3 gives the full variable domain: GAGVSQSPRYKVAKRGQDVALRCDPISGHVSLFWYQQALGQGPEFLTYFQNEAQLDKSGLPSDRFFAERPEGSVSTLKIQRTQQEDSAVYLCASSQDAAEAFFGQGTRLTVV.

The chain joins TRBV6-6 to TRBJ1-2; TRBD1 matches at 11 bases. The CDR3 is 16 amino acids. Germline values: CDR1 MNHNY, CDR2 SVGAGI (reference sequence). The J segment lost 7 bases and the V segment lost 2 bases, leaving 9 bases of the junction unmatched. The CDR3 reads CASSYTQGQGAFGYTF. CDR3 bases: TGTGCCAGCAGTTACACCCAAGGACAGGGGGCGTTTGGCTACACCTTC.

The chain is built from TRBV9 and TRBJ1-5; D remains ambiguous. From germline, CDR1 is SGDLS and CDR2 YYNGEE. The CDR3 has 16 residues. V lost 4 bases, J lost 4 bases, and 18 bases lay in between. The CDR3 loop is CASSPHGREINQPQHF. CDR3 nucleotide sequence: TGTGCCAGCAGCCCCCACGGACGGGAAATTAATCAGCCCCAGCATTTT.

On this clone: The junction shows a germline mismatch at one end, possibly a read error. This chain links TRBV4-2 with TRBJ2-1; D is perhaps TRBD2 (5 bases). This CDR3 has 13 amino acids. The germline V gene has CDR1 LGHNA and CDR2 YNFKEQ. CDR3 protein: CASSLSSGNEQFF. CDR3 coding DNA: TGTGCCAGCAGCCTAAGTTCGGGAAATGAACAGTTCTTC.

This clone was detected only a few times. The chain uses TRBV2 and TRBJ2-5; 7 bases agree with TRBD2. CDR3 length equals 13 residues. J lost 1 base, V lost 4 bases, and 0 bases had no gene match. Germline assignment: CDR1 SNHLY and CDR2 FYNNEI. For the CDR3, the DNA is TGTGCCAGCAGTGCGGGGGGCCAAGAGACCCAGTACTTC. Encoded protein: CASSAGGQETQYF.

The chain employs TRBV7-6 and TRBJ2-3; 10 positions agree with TRBD2. This CDR3 region has 16 residues. Germline V lookup: CDR1 SGHVS, CDR2 FNYEAQ. Germline trimming cut 5 bases from V and 2 bases from J; bases unmatched to any gene: 7. CDR3 sequence (DNA): TGTGCCAGCAGCCGTTGGACTAGCGGTTACACAGATACGCAGTATTTT. Residues: CASSRWTSGYTDTQYF.

J is TRBJ1-1 and V is TRBV10-3, with 8 bases identical to TRBD1. V lost 5 bases to trimming and J lost 5 bases; unmatched junction nucleotides: 7. In germline, CDR1 is ENHRY, CDR2 SYGVKD. The CDR3 consists of 14 residues. CDR3 DNA: TGTGCCATCAGTCCCCCAGGGGGCATGACTGAAGCTTTCTTT. It translates to CAISPPGGMTEAFF.

This chain joins TRBV2 and TRBJ1-2; D call uncertain. There are 11 residues in the CDR3. Per the germline V gene, CDR1 is SNHLY and CDR2 is FYNNEI. Trimming took off 6 bases at V and 4 bases at J, with 6 bases between the two ends. CDR3 residues: CASSTSYGYTF. CDR3 DNA: TGTGCCAGCAGCACCAGCTATGGCTACACCTTC.

This clone was counted a few times. The chain recombines TRBV19 with TRBJ1-2; 9 bases are a match to TRBD1. Per the germline V gene, CDR1 is LNHDA and CDR2 is SQIVND (reference sequence). Trimming took 6 bases from V and 3 from J; bases not matched to a gene: 5. The CDR3 sequence is 14 residues long. For the CDR3, the DNA is TGTGCCAGTAGAGTACAGGGGGCGGACTATGGCTACACCTTC. The encoded protein is CASRVQGADYGYTF.

This clone appeared once. V gene TRBV14 combines with J gene TRBJ2-1, with D possibly TRBD2 on 5 matching bases. Germline-derived CDR1 and CDR2 are SGHDN and FVKESK. The ends were cut back, 4 bases at V and 3 bases at J, with 13 bases in the middle. CDR3 size: 15 residues. This CDR3 reads CASSRGAVNYNEQFF. The CDR3 DNA sequence: TGTGCCAGCAGCCGAGGAGCGGTTAACTACAATGAGCAGTTCTTC.

The CDR3 here is CASSLGQGEYGYTF. For the CDR3, the DNA is TGTGCCAGCAGCCTAGGACAGGGGGAGTATGGCTACACCTTC. The chain recombines TRBV9 with TRBJ1-2; 10 bases map to TRBD1. V was clipped by 4 bases and J by 5 bases; unmatched bases: 5. Germline V gives CDR1 SGDLS, CDR2 YYNGEE. The CDR3 is made up of 14 amino acids.

The genes are TRBV19 and TRBJ1-1; D is uncertain. The ends were cut back, 6 bases at V and 1 base at J, with 6 bases in the middle. The CDR3 length is 12 residues. The V gene's germline CDR1 is LNHDA and CDR2 SQIVND (reference sequence). The CDR3 sequence is CASSPANTEAFF. As DNA, the CDR3 is TGTGCCAGTAGCCCGGCGAACACTGAAGCTTTCTTT.

The V and J genes are TRBV7-2 and TRBJ2-5, with TRBD1 as a possible D gene (5 bases). Germline V gene sequence: CDR1 SGHTA, CDR2 FQGNSA. Trimming removed 5 bases from V and 4 bases from J, with 17 bases in between. The CDR3 is 15 residues long. The CDR3 DNA reads as TGTGCCAGCAGCGTCAACCAGGGAAATGGAGAGACCCAGTACTTC. Amino acids: CASSVNQGNGETQYF. The full variable domain, with the rest looked up from reference TRBV7-2 and TRBJ2-5, is GAGVSQSPSNKVTEKGKDVELRCDPISGHTALYWYRQSLGQGLEFLIYFQGNSAPDKSGLPSDRFSAERTGGSVSTLTIQRTQQEDSAVYLCASSVNQGNGETQYFGPGTRLLVL.

This chain uses TRBV25-1 with TRBJ2-1; 8 bases align to TRBD2. Germline values: CDR1 MGHDK, CDR2 SYGVNS. CDR3 length equals 15 residues. V shed 1 base and J 8 bases; nucleotides not matched to a gene: 7. CDR3 in amino acids: CASSELSGSVHEQFF. The CDR3 region has the DNA TGTGCCAGCAGTGAATTAAGCGGGAGTGTCCATGAGCAGTTCTTC.

The chain is built from TRBV2 and TRBJ2-5, with 9 bases identical to TRBD2. Germline V gene data show CDR1 as SNHLY and CDR2 as FYNNEI. V was pared by 0 bases and J by 4 bases, with 3 bases of the junction left unmatched. The CDR3 sequence is 15 residues long. This CDR3 reads CASSEALLAGETQYF. The CDR3 region has the DNA TGTGCCAGCAGTGAAGCCCTACTAGCGGGAGAGACCCAGTACTTC.

This rearrangement joins TRBV5-5 to TRBJ1-6, with D unresolved. The CDR3 sequence is 14 residues long. The ends were cut back, 2 bases at V and 5 bases at J, with 8 bases in the middle. The V gene's germline CDR1 is SGHKS and CDR2 YYEKEE (reference sequence). Written as DNA, the CDR3 is TGTGCCAGCAGCTTCCCCCAAAATAATTCACCCCTCCACTTT. Protein sequence: CASSFPQNNSPLHF.

The V call is TRBV2, the J call TRBJ2-1; 7 bases agree with TRBD2. Per the germline V gene, CDR1 is SNHLY and CDR2 is FYNNEI. The length of the CDR3 is 14 residues. V shed 2 bases, J shed 6 bases, and the junction held 4 bases outside the gene matches. CDR3 DNA sequence: TGTGCCAGCAGTGAACTAGCGGCTTTCAATGAGCAGTTCTTC. It codes for CASSELAAFNEQFF.

The chain joins TRBV6-5 to TRBJ2-5; TRBD2 agrees at 12 bases. Germline CDR1 and CDR2: MNHEY and SVGAGI. V shed 5 bases and J 5 bases; nucleotides not matched to a gene: 3. CDR3 size: 14 residues. The CDR3 DNA is TGTGCCAGCAGTCTAGCGGGGGGGCGTGAGACCCAGTACTTC. Translated: CASSLAGGRETQYF.

The chain combines TRBV6-1 with TRBJ1-1; tentatively, D is TRBD1 (6 bases). The CDR3 length is 14 residues. The V end was cut by 3 bases, the J end by 2 bases, with 10 bases between. Germline V gives CDR1 MNHNS, CDR2 SASEGT. The CDR3 nucleotides are TGTGCCAGCAGTGAGAAGGGGGGAAACACTGAAGCTTTCTTT. This sequence encodes CASSEKGGNTEAFF.